The TCR beta chain described here comes from a study of T cell repertoires in ileal Crohn's disease. Study-wide context: About half of patients got postoperative therapy: about ten thiopurines, fewer than 20 anti-TNF. Findings and caveats of the study: All patients with clonality above 26.8% had endoscopic recurrence. Mucosal expansions were suggested to be mainly CD8 T cells.

To note about this clone: Its antigen remains unidentified.

Included were adult ileal or ileocolonic Crohn's patients indicated for ileocolonic resection. The assay was immunoSEQ multiplex PCR, and TCRdb's table has in-frame clones only and misses some. The data show roughly 13,000 clones, about 90% seen once. Sequencing was performed on ileal tissue. The source is an adult with Crohn's disease.

The CDR3 DNA is TGTGCCAGCAGCTACCGGAGGGTGCCAGATACGCAGTATTTT. Translation gives CASSYRRVPDTQYF. This rearrangement joins TRBV6-5 to TRBJ2-3; possibly TRBD2 for D (6 bases). The germline CDR1 and CDR2 sequences are MNHEY and SVGAGI. The germline V and J ends were trimmed by 6 bases and 4 bases, with 14 bases remaining between them. This CDR3 comprises 14 residues.